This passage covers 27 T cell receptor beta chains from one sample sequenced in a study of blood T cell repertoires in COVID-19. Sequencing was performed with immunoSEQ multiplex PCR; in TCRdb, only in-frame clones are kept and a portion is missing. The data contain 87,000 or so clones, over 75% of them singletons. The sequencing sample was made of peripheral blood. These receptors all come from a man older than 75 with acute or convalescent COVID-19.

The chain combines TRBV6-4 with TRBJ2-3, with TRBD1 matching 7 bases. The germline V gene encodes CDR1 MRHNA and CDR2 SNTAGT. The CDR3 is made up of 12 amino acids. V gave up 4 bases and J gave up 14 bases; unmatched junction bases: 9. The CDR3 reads CASSANRGPPYF. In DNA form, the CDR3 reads TGTGCCAGCAGTGCTAACAGGGGACCCCCGTATTTT.

DNA for the CDR3: TGTGCCAGCAGCGCGGGCTTAAGCGGGAGCTCCTACAATGAGCAGTTCTTC. The encoded protein is CASSAGLSGSSYNEQFF. V and J are TRBV5-5 and TRBJ2-1; 8 positions match TRBD2. The trim removed 4 bases at V and 0 bases at J, leaving 9 bases unmatched. Per the germline V gene, CDR1 is SGHKS and CDR2 is YYEKEE (reference sequence). The CDR3 runs 17 residues.

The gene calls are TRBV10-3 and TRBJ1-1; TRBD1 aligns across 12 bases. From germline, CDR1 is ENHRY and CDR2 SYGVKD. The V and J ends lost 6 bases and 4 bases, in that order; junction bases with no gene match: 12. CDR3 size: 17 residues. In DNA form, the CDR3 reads TGTGCCATCAGCCTGGGACAGGGGGCCACTTGGGGCACTGAAGCTTTCTTT. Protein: CAISLGQGATWGTEAFF.

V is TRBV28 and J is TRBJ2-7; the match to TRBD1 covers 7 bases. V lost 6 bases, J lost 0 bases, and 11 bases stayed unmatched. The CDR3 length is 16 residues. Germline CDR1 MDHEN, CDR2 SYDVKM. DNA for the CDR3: TGTGCCAGCAGGCACAGGGGCCCCCTTAGCTCCTACGAGCAGTACTTC. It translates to CASRHRGPLSSYEQYF.

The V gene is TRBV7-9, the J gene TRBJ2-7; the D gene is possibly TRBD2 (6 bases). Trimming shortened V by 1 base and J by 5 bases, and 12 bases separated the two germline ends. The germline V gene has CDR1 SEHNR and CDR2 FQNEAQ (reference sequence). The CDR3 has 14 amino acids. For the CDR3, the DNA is TGTGCCAGCAGCTTAGGAGGCGGGGTCCACGAGCAGTACTTC. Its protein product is CASSLGGGVHEQYF.

The CDR3: CASSLYLPGQGAGGYTF. The CDR3 DNA follows: TGTGCCAGCAGTTTATATTTACCTGGACAGGGAGCAGGGGGCTACACCTTC. The V gene is TRBV28, the J gene TRBJ1-2; the match to TRBD1 covers 8 bases. V was clipped by 1 base and J by 8 bases; unmatched bases: 15. The CDR3 extends over 17 amino acids. CDR1 and CDR2 (germline): MDHEN, SYDVKM.

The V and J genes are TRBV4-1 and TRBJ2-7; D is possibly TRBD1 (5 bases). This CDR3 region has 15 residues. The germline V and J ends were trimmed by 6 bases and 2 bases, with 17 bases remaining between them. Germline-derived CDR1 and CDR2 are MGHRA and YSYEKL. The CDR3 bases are TGCGCCAGCAGGCAACAAATTCAGGGCACCTACGAGCAGTACTTC. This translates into CASRQQIQGTYEQYF.

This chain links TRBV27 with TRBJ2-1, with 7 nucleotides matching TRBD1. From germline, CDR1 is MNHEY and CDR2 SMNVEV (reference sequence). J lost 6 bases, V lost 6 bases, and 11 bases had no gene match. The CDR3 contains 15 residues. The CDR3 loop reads CASSLRQGSFNEQFF. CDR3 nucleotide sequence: TGTGCCAGCAGCCTACGACAGGGCAGTTTCAATGAGCAGTTCTTC.

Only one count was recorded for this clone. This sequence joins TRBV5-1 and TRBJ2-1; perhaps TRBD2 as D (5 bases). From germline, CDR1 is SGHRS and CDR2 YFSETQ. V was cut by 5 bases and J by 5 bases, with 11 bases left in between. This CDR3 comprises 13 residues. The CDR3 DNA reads TGCGCCAGCAGTTCTAGCCTTAACAATGAGCAGTTCTTC. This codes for CASSSSLNNEQFF.

This chain's CDR3 is CASSIEGVRNTIYF. CDR3 DNA: TGTGCCAGTAGTATCGAAGGAGTCCGAAACACCATATATTTT. This chain joins TRBV19 and TRBJ1-3; D uncertain. The CDR3 totals 14 residues. V gave up 3 bases and J gave up 5 bases, with 11 bases separating them. CDR1 is LNHDA, CDR2 SQIVND, per germline (reference sequence).

The DNA of the CDR3 is TGTGCCAGCAGTTTCTGGCGGGTCTACGAGCAGTACTTC. Protein product: CASSFWRVYEQYF. This chain links TRBV6-2 or TRBV6-3 with TRBJ2-7; the D gene is possibly TRBD2 (5 bases). The CDR3 sequence is 13 residues long. Looked up from germline, CDR1 is MNHEY and CDR2 is SVGEGT. V was clipped by 4 bases and J by 3 bases, with 10 bases between them.

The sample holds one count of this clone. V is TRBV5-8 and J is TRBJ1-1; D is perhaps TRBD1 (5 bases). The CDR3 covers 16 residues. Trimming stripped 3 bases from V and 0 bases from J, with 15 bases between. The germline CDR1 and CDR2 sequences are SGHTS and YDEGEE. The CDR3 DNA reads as TGTGCCAGCAGCTGGGCTGCGTTGGACATGAACACTGAAGCTTTCTTT. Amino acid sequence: CASSWAALDMNTEAFF.

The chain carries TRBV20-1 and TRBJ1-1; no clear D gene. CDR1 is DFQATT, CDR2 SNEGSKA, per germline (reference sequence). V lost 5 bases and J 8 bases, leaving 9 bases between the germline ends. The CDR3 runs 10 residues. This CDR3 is CSAALPEAFF. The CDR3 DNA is TGCAGTGCTGCCCTACCGGAAGCTTTCTTT.

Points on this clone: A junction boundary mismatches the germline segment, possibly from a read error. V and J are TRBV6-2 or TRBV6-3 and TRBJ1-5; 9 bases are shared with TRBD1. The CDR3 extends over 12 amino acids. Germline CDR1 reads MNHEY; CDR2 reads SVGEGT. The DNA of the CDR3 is TGTGCCAGCAGCGGGGATTGGGACAGGGTTACATTT. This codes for CASSGDWDRVTF.

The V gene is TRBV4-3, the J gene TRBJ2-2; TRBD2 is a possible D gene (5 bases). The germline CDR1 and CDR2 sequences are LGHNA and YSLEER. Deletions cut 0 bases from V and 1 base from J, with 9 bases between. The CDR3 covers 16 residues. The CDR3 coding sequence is TGCGCCAGCAGCCAAGAACAGAGCGGGAACACCGGGGAGCTGTTTTTT. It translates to CASSQEQSGNTGELFF.

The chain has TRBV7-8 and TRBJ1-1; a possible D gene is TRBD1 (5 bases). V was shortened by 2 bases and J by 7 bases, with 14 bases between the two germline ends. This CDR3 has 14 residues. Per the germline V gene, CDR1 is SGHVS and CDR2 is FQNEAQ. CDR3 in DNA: TGTGCCAGCAGCTTAAGATCCCAGGGTGTTGAAGCTTTCTTT. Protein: CASSLRSQGVEAFF.

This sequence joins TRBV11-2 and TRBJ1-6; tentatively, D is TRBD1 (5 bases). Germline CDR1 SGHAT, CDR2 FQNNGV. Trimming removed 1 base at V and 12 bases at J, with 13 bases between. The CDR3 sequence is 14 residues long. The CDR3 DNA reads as TGTGCCAGCAGCTTAGCTCTGGTAGGGGTACCCCTCCACTTT. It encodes CASSLALVGVPLHF.

This CDR3 reads CASSPERDGYGYTF. DNA of the CDR3: TGTGCCAGCTCACCCGAGAGGGATGGCTATGGCTACACCTTC. The V gene is TRBV18, the J gene TRBJ1-2, with unresolved D. Looked up from germline, CDR1 is KGHSH and CDR2 is LQKENI. CDR3 length: 14 amino acids. With 3 bases removed from V and 4 bases from J, the gap between germline ends came to 12 bases. Full variable domain (missing parts from reference TRBV18 and TRBJ1-2): NAGVMQNPRHLVRRRGQEARLRCSPMKGHSHVYWYRQLPEEGLKFMVYLQKENIIDESGMPKERFSAEFPKEGPSILRIQQVVRGDSAAYFCASSPERDGYGYTFGSGTRLTVV.

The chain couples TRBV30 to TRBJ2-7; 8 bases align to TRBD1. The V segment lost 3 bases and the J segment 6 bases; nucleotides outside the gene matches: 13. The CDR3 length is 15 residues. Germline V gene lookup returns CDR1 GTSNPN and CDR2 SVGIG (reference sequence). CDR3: CAWSLTGGRISEQYF. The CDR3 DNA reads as TGTGCCTGGAGCCTAACAGGGGGAAGGATTAGCGAGCAGTACTTC.

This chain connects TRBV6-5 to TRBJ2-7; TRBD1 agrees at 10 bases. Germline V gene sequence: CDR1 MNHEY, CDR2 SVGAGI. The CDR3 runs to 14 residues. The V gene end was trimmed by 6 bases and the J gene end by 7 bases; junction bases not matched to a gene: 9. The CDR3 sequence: CASSRRDRGYEQYF. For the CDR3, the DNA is TGTGCCAGCAGCCGCCGGGACAGGGGTTATGAGCAGTACTTC.

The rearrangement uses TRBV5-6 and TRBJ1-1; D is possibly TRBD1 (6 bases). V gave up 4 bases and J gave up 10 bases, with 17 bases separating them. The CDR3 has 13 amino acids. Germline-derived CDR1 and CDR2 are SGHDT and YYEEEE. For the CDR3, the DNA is TGTGCCAGCAGCCATCCCGCAGTAGGGGGAGCTTTCTTT. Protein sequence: CASSHPAVGGAFF.

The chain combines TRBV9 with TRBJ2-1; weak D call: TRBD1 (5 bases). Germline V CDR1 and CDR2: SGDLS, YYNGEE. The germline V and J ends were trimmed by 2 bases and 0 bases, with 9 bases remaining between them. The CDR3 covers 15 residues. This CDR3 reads CASSVQGSSYNEQFF. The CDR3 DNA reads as TGTGCCAGCAGCGTTCAGGGTAGCTCCTACAATGAGCAGTTCTTC.

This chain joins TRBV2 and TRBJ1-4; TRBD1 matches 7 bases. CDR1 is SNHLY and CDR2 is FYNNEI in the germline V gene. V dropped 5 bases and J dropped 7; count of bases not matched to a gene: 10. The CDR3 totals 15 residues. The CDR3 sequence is CASSFTGTEGEKLFF. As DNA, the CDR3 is TGTGCCAGCAGTTTTACCGGGACAGAGGGTGAAAAACTGTTTTTT.

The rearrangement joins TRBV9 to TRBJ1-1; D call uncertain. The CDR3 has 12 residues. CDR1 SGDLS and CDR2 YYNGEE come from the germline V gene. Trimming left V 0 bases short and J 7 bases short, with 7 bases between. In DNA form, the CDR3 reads TGTGCCAGCAGCGTAGGGTCTAGTGAAGCTTTCTTT. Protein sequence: CASSVGSSEAFF.

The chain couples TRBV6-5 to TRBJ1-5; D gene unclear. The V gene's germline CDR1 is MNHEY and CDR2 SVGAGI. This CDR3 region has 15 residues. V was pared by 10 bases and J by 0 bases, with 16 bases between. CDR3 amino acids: CATAEGSNSNQPQHF. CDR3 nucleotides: TGTGCCACCGCAGAGGGCAGTAATAGCAATCAGCCCCAGCATTTT.

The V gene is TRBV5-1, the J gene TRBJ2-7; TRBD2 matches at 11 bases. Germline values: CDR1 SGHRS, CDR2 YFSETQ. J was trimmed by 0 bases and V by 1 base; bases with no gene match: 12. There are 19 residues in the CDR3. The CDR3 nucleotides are TGCGCCAGCAGCTTGATAACGGGACTAGCGGCCAAGAGCTCCTACGAGCAGTACTTC. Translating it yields CASSLITGLAAKSSYEQYF.

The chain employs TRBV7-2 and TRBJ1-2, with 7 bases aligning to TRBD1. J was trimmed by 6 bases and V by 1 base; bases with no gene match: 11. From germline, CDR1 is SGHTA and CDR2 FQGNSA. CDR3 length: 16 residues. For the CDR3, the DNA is TGTGCCAGCAGCTTAGACGTCAACCTACAGGGGAATGGCTACACCTTC. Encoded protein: CASSLDVNLQGNGYTF. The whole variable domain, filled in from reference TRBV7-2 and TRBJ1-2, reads GAGVSQSPSNKVTEKGKDVELRCDPISGHTALYWYRQSLGQGLEFLIYFQGNSAPDKSGLPSDRFSAERTGGSVSTLTIQRTQQEDSAVYLCASSLDVNLQGNGYTFGSGTRLTVV.